A single T cell receptor beta chain is shown here with its context. Antigen: not known. Profiling relied on immunoSEQ multiplex PCR, and the TCRdb table lists in-frame clones only, not all of them. The repertoire holds about 25,000 clones, with roughly 86% as singletons. The CDR3 totals 18 residues. V lost 2 bases and J 1 base, leaving 18 bases between the germline ends. Germline V CDR1 and CDR2: SGHTA, FQGNSA. This entry is derived from a study of T cells in narcolepsy. Study-wide context: Healthy controls were enrolled alongside patients with narcolepsy type 1 or type 2.

Study observations and caveats: Reportedly, autoreactive clonotypes were serially detected in patients' blood but not controls'. Same-patient CSF and blood CD4+ T cell clonotypes included HCRT-specific and TRIB2-specific autoreactive ones. Some memory CD4+ repertoires had no autoreactive clone sequences.

The chain employs TRBV7-2 and TRBJ1-3; D ambiguous. The TCR was taken from a human donor with narcolepsy. Sequencing was done on a sample of CD45RA- memory CD4+ T cells from PBMCs. CDR3 region: CASSLTPVRSLSGNTIYF. In DNA, the CDR3 is TGTGCCAGCAGCTTAACTCCGGTGAGATCTCTGTCTGGAAACACCATATATTTT.